This T cell receptor (beta chain) was found in a study of CD8+CD57+ T cells in acquired aplastic anemia. Overall study: Sorted CD4+ and CD8+ cells yielded roughly 3.5 ug of DNA on average.

All sequencing subjects had displayed CD8+CD57+ cell expansion on flow cytometry. CDR1 is MNHEY and CDR2 is SVGAGI in the germline V gene. CDR3 length equals 15 residues. The germline V and J ends were trimmed by 0 bases and 2 bases, with 8 bases remaining between them. Genomic DNA constituted the template upon which TCR beta VDJ and CDR3 profiling was performed. TCRdb re-called the reads through MiXCR, storing one row per CDR3 protein. The sample holds roughly 500,000 distinct CDR3 sequences, roughly 34% seen once. This chain uses TRBV6-5 with TRBJ1-3; D uncertain. The material sequenced was sorted CD4+, CD8+, or CD8+CD57+ T cells (not recorded which) from PBMCs. The source of this sequence is a human donor with aplastic anemia. This CDR3 is CASSYSESPGNTIYF. As DNA, the CDR3 is TGTGCCAGCAGTTACTCAGAGAGTCCTGGAAACACCATATATTTT.